Listed here are 8 T cell receptor beta chains from one sample, sequenced in a study of T-cell reconstitution after alpha-beta-depleted transplantation in children. Molecular barcoding with unique molecular identifiers was used for the TCRbeta library. TCRdb ran MiXCR on the PCR reads and lists one entry per CDR3 protein. The repertoire includes about 440,000 distinct CDR3 sequences, around two fifths of them detected once, and 27% sits in the top ten. The sample consisted of PBMCs, taken before TCRalphabeta/CD19-depleted stem cell transplant. The receptor set was obtained from a girl aged 2 to 9 with aplastic anemia, due to receive a stem cell transplant.

The chain combines TRBV18 with TRBJ2-3; D gene unclear. Germline V gives CDR1 KGHSH, CDR2 LQKENI. The ends were cut back, 0 bases at V and 0 bases at J, with 7 bases in the middle. CDR3 size: 15 residues. The CDR3 DNA reads TGTGCCAGCTCACCACCACGGGTTAGCACAGATACGCAGTATTTT. This translates into CASSPPRVSTDTQYF. Looking up the rest from reference TRBV18 and TRBJ2-3 gives the full variable domain: NAGVMQNPRHLVRRRGQEARLRCSPMKGHSHVYWYRQLPEEGLKFMVYLQKENIIDESGMPKERFSAEFPKEGPSILRIQQVVRGDSAAYFCASSPPRVSTDTQYFGPGTRLTVL.

The rearrangement joins TRBV7-2 to TRBJ2-7; D perhaps matches TRBD2 (5 bases). V dropped 0 bases and J dropped 0 bases, with 12 bases sitting between them. Germline loops: CDR1 SGHTA, CDR2 FQGNSA. CDR3 length: 16 residues. In DNA form, the CDR3 reads TGTGCCAGCAGCTTAGCGGCGGACTCGAGCTCCTACGAGCAGTACTTC. It codes for CASSLAADSSSYEQYF.

The J gene is TRBJ2-5, the V gene TRBV20-1; 13 nucleotides match TRBD2. V dropped 5 bases and J dropped 2; count of bases not matched to a gene: 8. CDR1 DFQATT and CDR2 SNEGSKA come from the germline V gene (reference sequence). The CDR3 is made up of 16 amino acids. In nucleotides, the CDR3 is TGCAGTGCTGGGGGACTAGCGGGATTCCGGCAAGAGACCCAGTACTTC. Amino acids: CSAGGLAGFRQETQYF.

This chain links TRBV29-1 with TRBJ2-5; TRBD2 might be the D (6 bases). Germline loops: CDR1 SQVTM, CDR2 ANQGSEA. Trimming cost V 3 bases and J 10 bases, with 21 bases left between them. The CDR3 spans 14 residues. The CDR3 sequence: CSVEDRTTLDFQYF. The CDR3 DNA is TGCAGCGTTGAGGACCGGACTACCTTGGATTTCCAGTACTTC.

This clonotype occurred many times. V is TRBV2 and J is TRBJ2-7; a weak D match, TRBD1 (5 bases). Trimming stripped 2 bases from V and 4 bases from J, with 12 bases between. Germline lookup yields CDR1 SNHLY and CDR2 FYNNEI. The CDR3 contains 14 residues. CDR3 residues: CASSEQGSGYEQYF. DNA for the CDR3: TGTGCCAGCAGTGAACAGGGATCAGGGTACGAGCAGTACTTC.

In nucleotides, the CDR3 is TGTGCCAGCAGTTTGGGCAGGGGGGTCGGCACTGAAGCTTTCTTT. This codes for CASSLGRGVGTEAFF. The chain employs TRBV28 and TRBJ1-1, with TRBD1 identical over 7 bases. Germline CDR1 and CDR2: MDHEN and SYDVKM. V shed 3 bases and J 4 bases; nucleotides not matched to a gene: 8. CDR3 length equals 15 residues.

The V gene is TRBV29-1, the J gene TRBJ2-7, with D tentatively TRBD1 (5 bases). Germline values: CDR1 SQVTM, CDR2 ANQGSEA. This CDR3 has 13 residues. V gave up 4 bases and J gave up 2 bases, with 12 bases separating them. CDR3 protein: CSVVSRATYEQYF. CDR3 nucleotide sequence: TGCAGCGTTGTTTCCAGGGCCACCTACGAGCAGTACTTC.

This clonotype occurred many times. This rearrangement joins TRBV20-1 to TRBJ2-3; D uncertain. Trimming removed 6 bases at V and 0 bases at J, with 13 bases between. In germline, CDR1 is DFQATT, CDR2 SNEGSKA (reference sequence). This CDR3 has 14 amino acids. The CDR3 spells CSARSVPSTDTQYF. Written as DNA, the CDR3 is TGCAGTGCGAGAAGCGTCCCTAGCACAGATACGCAGTATTTT.